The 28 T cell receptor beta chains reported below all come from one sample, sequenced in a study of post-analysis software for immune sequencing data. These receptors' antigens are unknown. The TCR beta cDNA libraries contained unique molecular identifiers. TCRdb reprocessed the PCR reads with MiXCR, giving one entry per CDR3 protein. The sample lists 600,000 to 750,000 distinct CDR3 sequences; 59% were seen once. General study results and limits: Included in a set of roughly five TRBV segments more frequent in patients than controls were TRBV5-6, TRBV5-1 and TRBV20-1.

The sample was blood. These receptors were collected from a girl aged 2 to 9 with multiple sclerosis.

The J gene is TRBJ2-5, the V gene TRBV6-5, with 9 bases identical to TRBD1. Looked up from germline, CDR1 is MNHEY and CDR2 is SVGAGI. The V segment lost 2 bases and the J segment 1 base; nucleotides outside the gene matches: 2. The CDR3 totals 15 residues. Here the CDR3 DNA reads TGTGCCAGCAGTTACCAGACAGGGGGCCAAGAGACCCAGTACTTC. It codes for CASSYQTGGQETQYF.

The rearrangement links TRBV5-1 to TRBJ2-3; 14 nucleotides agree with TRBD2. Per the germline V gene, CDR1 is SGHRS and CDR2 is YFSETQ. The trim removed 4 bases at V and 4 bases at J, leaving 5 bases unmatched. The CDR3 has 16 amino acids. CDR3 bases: TGCGCCAGCAGCAACGGACTAGCGGGGGGCGCAGATACGCAGTATTTT. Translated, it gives CASSNGLAGGADTQYF.

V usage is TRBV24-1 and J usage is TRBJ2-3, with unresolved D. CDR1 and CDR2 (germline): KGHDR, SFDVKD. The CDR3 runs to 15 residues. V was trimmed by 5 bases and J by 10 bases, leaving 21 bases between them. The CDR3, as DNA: TGTGCCACCAGTGTTCCCTCGGATGGACCAGAGGCGCAGTATTTT. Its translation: CATSVPSDGPEAQYF.

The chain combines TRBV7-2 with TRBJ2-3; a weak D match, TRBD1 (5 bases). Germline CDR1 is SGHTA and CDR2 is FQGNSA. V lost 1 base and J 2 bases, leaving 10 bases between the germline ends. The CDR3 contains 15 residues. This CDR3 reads CASSLGGALTDTQYF. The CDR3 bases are TGTGCCAGCAGCTTAGGTGGGGCGCTCACAGATACGCAGTATTTT.

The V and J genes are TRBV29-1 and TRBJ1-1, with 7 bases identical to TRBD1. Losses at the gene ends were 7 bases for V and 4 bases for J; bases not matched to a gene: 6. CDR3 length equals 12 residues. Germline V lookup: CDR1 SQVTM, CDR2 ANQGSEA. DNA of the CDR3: TGCAGCGCCGGGACAGATACCACTGAAGCTTTCTTT. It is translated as CSAGTDTTEAFF. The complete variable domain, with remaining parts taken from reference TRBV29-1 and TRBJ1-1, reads SAVISQKPSRDICQRGTSLTIQCQVDSQVTMMFWYRQQPGQSLTLIATANQGSEATYESGFVIDKFPISRPNLTFSTLTVSNMSPEDSSIYLCSAGTDTTEAFFGQGTRLTVV.

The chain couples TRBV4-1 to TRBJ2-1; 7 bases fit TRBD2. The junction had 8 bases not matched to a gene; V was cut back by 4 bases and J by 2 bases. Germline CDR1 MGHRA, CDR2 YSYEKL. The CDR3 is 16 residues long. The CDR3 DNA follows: TGCGCCAGCAGCCCAGCCGGGGGGAGGGCCTACAATGAGCAGTTCTTC. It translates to CASSPAGGRAYNEQFF.

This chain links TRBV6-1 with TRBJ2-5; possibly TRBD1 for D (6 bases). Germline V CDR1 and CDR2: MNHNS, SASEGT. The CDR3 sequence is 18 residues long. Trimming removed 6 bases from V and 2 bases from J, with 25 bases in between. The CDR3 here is CASSTHPAGTQKQETQYF. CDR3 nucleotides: TGTGCCAGCAGCACACACCCTGCCGGGACACAGAAACAAGAGACCCAGTACTTC.

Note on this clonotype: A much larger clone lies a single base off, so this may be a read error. The DNA for the CDR3 is TGCAGTGCTAGAGATGAGCGGACCTTCTCCCACGAGCAGTACTTC. It encodes CSARDERTFSHEQYF. V usage is TRBV20-1 and J usage is TRBJ2-5; TRBD2 is a possible D gene (5 bases). The J call may not be correct, given that the DNA end is closer to TRBJ2-7. The CDR3 covers 15 residues. Germline V gives CDR1 DFQATT, CDR2 SNEGSKA (reference sequence).

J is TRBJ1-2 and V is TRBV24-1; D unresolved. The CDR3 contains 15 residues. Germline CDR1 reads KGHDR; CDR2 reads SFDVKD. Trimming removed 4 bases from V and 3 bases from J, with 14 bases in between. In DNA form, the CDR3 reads TGTGCCACCAGTGAATCGCGCGAGGGATACTATGGCTACACCTTC. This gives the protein CATSESREGYYGYTF.

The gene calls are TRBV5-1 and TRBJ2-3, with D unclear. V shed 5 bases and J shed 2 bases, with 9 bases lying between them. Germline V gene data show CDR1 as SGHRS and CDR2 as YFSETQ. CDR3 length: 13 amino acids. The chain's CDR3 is CASSDQVTDTQYF. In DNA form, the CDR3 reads TGCGCCAGCAGTGACCAAGTCACAGATACGCAGTATTTT.

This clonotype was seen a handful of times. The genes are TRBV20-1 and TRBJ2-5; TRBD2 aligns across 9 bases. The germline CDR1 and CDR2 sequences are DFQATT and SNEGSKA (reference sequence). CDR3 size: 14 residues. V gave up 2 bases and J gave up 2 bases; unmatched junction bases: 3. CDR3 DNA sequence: TGCAGTGCTAGAACAACTAGCGGGCAAGAGACCCAGTACTTC. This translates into CSARTTSGQETQYF.

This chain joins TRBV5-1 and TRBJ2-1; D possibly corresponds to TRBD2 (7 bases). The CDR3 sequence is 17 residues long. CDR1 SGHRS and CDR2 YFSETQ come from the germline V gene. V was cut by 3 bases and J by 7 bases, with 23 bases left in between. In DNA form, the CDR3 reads TGCGCCAGCAGCTGGGAGGGGGGGCCTGGCAGCCTTAATGAGCAGTTCTTC. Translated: CASSWEGGPGSLNEQFF.

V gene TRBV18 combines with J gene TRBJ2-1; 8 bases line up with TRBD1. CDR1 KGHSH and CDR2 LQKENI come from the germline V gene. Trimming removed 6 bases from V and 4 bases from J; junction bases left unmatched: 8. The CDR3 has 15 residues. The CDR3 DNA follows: TGTGCCAGCTCCCGACAGGGGCGATCGTACAATGAGCAGTTCTTC. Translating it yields CASSRQGRSYNEQFF.

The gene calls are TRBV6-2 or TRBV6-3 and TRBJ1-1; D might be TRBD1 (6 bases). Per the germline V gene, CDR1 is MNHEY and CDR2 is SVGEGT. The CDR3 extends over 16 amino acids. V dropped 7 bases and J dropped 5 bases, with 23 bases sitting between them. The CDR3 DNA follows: TGTGCCAGCATTATGGGAGACCCCCTGGGGGCTACTGAAGCTTTCTTT. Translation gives CASIMGDPLGATEAFF.

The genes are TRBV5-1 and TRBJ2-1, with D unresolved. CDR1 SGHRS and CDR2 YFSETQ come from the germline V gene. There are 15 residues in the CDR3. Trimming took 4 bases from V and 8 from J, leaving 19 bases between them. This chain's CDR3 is CASSVPKYPADEQFF. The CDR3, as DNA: TGCGCCAGCAGCGTACCCAAATACCCTGCTGATGAGCAGTTCTTC.

CDR3 region: CASSLRDPGETQYF. The CDR3 nucleotides are TGTGCCAGCAGCTTGAGAGACCCCGGGGAGACCCAGTACTTC. V usage is TRBV5-5 and J usage is TRBJ2-7; D uncertain. Gene TRBJ2-5 matches the end of the DNA better, so the J call may be wrong. The CDR3 is 14 residues long. Germline V gene lookup returns CDR1 SGHKS and CDR2 YYEKEE (reference sequence).

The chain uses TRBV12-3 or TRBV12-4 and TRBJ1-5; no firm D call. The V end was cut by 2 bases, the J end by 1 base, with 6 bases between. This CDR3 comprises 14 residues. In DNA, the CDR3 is TGTGCCAGCAGTTTAAGGTGGAGCAATCAGCCCCAGCATTTT. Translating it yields CASSLRWSNQPQHF.

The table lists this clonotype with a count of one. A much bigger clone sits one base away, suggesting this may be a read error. This CDR3 reads CRARGVETQYF. DNA for the CDR3: TGCAGGGCTAGGGGGGTAGAGACCCAGTACTTC. V gene TRBV20-1 combines with J gene TRBJ2-5; D tentatively reads TRBD1 or TRBD2 (6 bases each). Germline lookup yields CDR1 DFQATT and CDR2 SNEGSKA (reference sequence). This CDR3 has 11 residues.

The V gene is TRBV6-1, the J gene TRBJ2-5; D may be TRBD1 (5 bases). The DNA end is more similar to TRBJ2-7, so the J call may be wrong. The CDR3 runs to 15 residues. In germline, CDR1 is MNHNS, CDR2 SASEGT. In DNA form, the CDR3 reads TGTGCCAGCAGTGAAGGCGGATCAGGGTGGTACGAGCAGTACTTC. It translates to CASSEGGSGWYEQYF.

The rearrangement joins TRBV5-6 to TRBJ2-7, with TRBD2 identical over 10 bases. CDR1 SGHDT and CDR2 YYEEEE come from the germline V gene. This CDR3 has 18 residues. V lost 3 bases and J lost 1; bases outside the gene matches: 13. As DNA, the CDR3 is TGTGCCAGCAGCTCCACTAGCGGGAAGAACATTTGGTCCTACGAGCAGTACTTC. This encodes CASSSTSGKNIWSYEQYF.

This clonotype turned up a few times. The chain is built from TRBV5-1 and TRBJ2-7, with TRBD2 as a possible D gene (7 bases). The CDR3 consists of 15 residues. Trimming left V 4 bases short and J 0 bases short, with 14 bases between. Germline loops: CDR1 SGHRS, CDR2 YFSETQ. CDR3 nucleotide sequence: TGCGCCAGCAGCCCCTGGGGGGGCCTCTCCTACGAGCAGTACTTC. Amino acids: CASSPWGGLSYEQYF.

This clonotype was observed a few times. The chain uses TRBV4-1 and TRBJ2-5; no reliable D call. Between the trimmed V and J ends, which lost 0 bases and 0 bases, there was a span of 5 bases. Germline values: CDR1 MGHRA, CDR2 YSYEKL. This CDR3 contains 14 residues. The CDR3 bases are TGCGCCAGCAGCCAAGATCCAAACCAAGAGACCCAGTACTTC. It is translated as CASSQDPNQETQYF.

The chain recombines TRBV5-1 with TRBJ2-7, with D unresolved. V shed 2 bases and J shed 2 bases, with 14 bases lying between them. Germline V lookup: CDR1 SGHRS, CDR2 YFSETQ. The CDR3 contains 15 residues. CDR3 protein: CASSFGQVKTYEQYF. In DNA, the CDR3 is TGCGCCAGCAGCTTCGGGCAGGTAAAAACCTACGAGCAGTACTTC.

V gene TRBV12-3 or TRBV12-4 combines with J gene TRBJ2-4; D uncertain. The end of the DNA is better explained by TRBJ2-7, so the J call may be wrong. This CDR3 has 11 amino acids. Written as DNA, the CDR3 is TGTGCCAGCAGTTCTGGTCCCGAGCAGTACTTC. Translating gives CASSSGPEQYF.

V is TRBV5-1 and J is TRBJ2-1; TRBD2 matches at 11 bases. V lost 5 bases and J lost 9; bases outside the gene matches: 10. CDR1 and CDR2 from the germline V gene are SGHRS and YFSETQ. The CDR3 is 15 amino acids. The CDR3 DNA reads TGCGCCAGCAGACCCGGGACTAGCGGCCTTAGTGAGCAGTTCTTC. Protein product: CASRPGTSGLSEQFF.

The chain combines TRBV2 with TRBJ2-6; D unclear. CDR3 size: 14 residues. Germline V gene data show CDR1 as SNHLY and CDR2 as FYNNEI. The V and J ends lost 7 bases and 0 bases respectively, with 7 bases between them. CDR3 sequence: CASNDGSGANVLTF. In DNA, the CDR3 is TGTGCCAGCAATGACGGCTCTGGGGCCAACGTCCTGACTTTC.

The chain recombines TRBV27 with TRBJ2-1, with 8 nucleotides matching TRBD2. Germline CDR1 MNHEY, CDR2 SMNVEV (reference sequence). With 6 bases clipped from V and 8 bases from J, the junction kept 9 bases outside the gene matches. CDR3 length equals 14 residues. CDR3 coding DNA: TGTGCCAGCAGAGGACTAGCACGGAGCGATGAGCAGTTCTTC. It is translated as CASRGLARSDEQFF.

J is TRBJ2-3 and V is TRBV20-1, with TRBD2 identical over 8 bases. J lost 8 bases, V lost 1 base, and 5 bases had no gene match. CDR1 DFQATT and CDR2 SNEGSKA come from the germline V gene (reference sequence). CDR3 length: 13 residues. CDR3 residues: CSARGTSPFTQYF. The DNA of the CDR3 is TGCAGTGCTAGAGGGACTAGCCCGTTTACGCAGTATTTT.